This T cell receptor (beta chain) comes out of a study of T-cell reconstitution after alpha-beta-depleted transplantation in children. The study, taken as a whole, reports: Among T cells one year after transplant, newly produced cells accounted for most counts and diversity. Alpha-beta T cells about two months after transplant reportedly derived from several hundred expanded graft clones. TCRbeta diversity was high at day 60 in some patients (a result of surviving recipient T cells and thymic progenitors).

The germline V gene encodes CDR1 ENHRY and CDR2 SYGVKD. The CDR3 extends over 14 amino acids. V shed 3 bases and J shed 0 bases, with 3 bases lying between them. Turning to this clonotype: Its antigen is undetermined.

Preparation of the TCRbeta library involved a method that used unique molecular identifiers. TCRdb re-derived calls from the PCR reads in MiXCR, one entry per CDR3 protein. The sample includes under 250,000 distinct CDR3 sequences, approximately 19% seen only once; the top ten take 43%. The chain recombines TRBV10-3 with TRBJ2-6, with no clear D. The sample was PBMCs, mostly from graft donor cells, taken 360 days after TCRalphabeta/CD19-depleted stem cell transplant. The source of this sequence is a male patient between 2 and 10 years old who had a stem cell transplant for acute lymphoblastic leukemia, so the T cells may come from the graft donor. The CDR3: CAISEHSGANVLTF. The CDR3, as DNA: TGTGCCATCAGTGAACACTCTGGGGCCAACGTCCTGACTTTC.